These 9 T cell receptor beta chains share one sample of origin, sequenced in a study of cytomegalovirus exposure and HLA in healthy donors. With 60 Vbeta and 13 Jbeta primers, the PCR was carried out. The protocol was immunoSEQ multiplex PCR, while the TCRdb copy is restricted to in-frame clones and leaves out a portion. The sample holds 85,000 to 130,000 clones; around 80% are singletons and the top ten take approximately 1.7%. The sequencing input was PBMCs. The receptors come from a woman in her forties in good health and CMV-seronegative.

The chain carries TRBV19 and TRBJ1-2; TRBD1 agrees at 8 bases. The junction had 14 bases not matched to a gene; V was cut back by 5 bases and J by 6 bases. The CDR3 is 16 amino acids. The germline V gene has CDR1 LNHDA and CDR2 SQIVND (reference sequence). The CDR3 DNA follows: TGTGCCAGTAGTTACAACCGACAGGGGATGAAGAATGGCTACACCTTC. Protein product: CASSYNRQGMKNGYTF.

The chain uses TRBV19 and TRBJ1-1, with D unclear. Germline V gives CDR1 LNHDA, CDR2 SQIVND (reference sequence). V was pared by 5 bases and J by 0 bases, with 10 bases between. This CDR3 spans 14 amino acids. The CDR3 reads CASSLSGLNTEAFF. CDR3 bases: TGTGCCAGTAGTCTCTCAGGATTGAACACTGAAGCTTTCTTT. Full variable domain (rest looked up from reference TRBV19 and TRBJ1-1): DGGITQSPKYLFRKEGQNVTLSCEQNLNHDAMYWYRQDPGQGLRLIYYSQIVNDFQKGDIAEGYSVSREKKESFPLTVTSAQKNPTAFYLCASSLSGLNTEAFFGQGTRLTVV.

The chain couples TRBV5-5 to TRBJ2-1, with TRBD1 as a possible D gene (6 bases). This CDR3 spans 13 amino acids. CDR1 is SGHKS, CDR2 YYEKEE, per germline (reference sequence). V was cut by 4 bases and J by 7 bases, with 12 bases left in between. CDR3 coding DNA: TGTGCCAGCAGCCCCTACAGGGCGAATGAGCAGTTCTTC. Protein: CASSPYRANEQFF. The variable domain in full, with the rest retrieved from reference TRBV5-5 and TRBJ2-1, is DAGVTQSPTHLIKTRGQQVTLRCSPISGHKSVSWYQQVLGQGPQFIFQYYEKEERGRGNFPDRFSARQFPNYSSELNVNALLLGDSALYLCASSPYRANEQFFGPGTRLTVL.

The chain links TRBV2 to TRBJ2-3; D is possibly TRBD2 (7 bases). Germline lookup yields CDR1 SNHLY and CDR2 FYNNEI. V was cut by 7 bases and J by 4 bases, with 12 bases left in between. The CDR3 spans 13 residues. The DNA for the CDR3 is TGTGCCAGCAAGGGGGGGCCCGCAGATACGCAGTATTTT. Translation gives CASKGGPADTQYF.

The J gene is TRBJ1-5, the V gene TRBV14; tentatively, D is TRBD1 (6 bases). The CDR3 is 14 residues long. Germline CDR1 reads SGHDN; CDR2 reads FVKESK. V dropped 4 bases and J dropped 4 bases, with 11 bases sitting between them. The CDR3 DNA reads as TGTGCCAGCAGCCCCGAGGGGGTAAATCAGCCCCAGCATTTT. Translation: CASSPEGVNQPQHF.

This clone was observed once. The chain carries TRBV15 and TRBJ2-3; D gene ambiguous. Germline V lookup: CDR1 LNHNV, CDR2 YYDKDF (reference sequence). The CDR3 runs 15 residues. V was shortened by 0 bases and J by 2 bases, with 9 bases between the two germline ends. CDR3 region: CATSRDLATTDTQYF. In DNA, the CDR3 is TGTGCCACCAGCAGAGATTTGGCAACCACAGATACGCAGTATTTT.

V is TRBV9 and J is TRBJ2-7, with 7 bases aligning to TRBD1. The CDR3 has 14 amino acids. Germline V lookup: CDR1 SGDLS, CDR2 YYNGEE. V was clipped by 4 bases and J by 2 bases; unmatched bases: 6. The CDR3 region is CASSNDRAAYEQYF. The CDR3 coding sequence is TGTGCCAGCAGCAACGACAGGGCCGCCTACGAGCAGTACTTC.

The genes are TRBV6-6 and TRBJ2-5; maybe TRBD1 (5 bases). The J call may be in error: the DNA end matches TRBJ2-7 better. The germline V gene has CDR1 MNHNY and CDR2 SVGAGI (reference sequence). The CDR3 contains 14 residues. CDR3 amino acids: CASTPDSNSYEQYF. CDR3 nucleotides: TGTGCCAGCACCCCCGACAGTAACTCCTACGAGCAGTACTTC.

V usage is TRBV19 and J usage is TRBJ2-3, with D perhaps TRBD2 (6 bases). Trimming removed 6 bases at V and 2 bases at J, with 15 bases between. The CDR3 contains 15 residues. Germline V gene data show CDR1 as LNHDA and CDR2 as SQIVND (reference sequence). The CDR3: CASSPPGSSTDTQYF. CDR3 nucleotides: TGTGCCAGTAGCCCCCCCGGGAGTTCCACAGATACGCAGTATTTT.